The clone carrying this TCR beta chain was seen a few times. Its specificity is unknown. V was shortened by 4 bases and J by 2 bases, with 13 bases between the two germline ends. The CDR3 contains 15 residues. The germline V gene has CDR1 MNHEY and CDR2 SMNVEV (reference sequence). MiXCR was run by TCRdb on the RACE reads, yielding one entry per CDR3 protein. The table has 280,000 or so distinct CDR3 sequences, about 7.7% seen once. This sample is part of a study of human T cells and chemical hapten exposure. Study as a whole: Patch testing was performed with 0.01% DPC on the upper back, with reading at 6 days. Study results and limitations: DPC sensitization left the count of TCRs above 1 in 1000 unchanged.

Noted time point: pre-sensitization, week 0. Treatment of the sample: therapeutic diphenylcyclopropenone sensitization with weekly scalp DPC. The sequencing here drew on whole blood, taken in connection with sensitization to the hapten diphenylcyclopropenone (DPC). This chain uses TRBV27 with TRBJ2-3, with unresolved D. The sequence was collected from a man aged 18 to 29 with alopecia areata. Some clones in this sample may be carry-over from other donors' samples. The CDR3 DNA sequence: TGTGCCAGCAGTTCTTTTGGCACAAACACAGATACGCAGTATTTT. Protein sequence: CASSSFGTNTDTQYF.